The 12 T cell receptor beta chains below come from one sample, sequenced in a study of radiation and T cells in renal cell carcinoma. The data were produced by immunoSEQ multiplex PCR, yet TCRdb's version contains in-frame clones alone and is incomplete. The sample records about 77,000 clones, 83% being singletons. Time point meaning: blood 4 weeks post-SBRT, at nephrectomy. This sample's treatment: 15 Gy SBRT to primary tumor, nephrectomy 4 weeks later. Sequenced material: blood, taken from a patient whose treatment included radiotherapy and nephrectomy. The receptor set was obtained from a woman aged 55-69 years with renal cell carcinoma.

This clone showed up just once. CDR3 loop: CASTTTGVANTEAFF. The CDR3 DNA reads as TGTGCCAGTACCACGACAGGGGTGGCGAACACTGAAGCTTTCTTT. The chain employs TRBV19 and TRBJ1-1; 8 positions match TRBD1. The CDR3 loop spans 15 amino acids. The ends lost 7 bases at V and 1 base at J; junction bases unmatched: 8. The V gene's germline CDR1 is LNHDA and CDR2 SQIVND (reference sequence).

The chain has TRBV11-2 and TRBJ1-2; D remains unclear. Germline V CDR1 and CDR2: SGHAT, FQNNGV. CDR3 length equals 13 residues. Trimming took 5 bases from V and 7 from J, leaving 14 bases between them. CDR3 protein: CASSKTRAGGYTF. CDR3 DNA: TGTGCCAGCAGCAAAACAAGGGCGGGTGGCTACACCTTC.

J is TRBJ1-4 and V is TRBV7-9; maybe TRBD1 (5 bases). This CDR3 has 15 residues. Germline lookup yields CDR1 SEHNR and CDR2 FQNEAQ (reference sequence). V gave up 6 bases and J gave up 2 bases, with 13 bases separating them. CDR3: CASRRGDATNEKLFF. CDR3 sequence (DNA): TGTGCCAGCAGGAGAGGGGACGCTACTAATGAAAAACTGTTTTTT.

The chain links TRBV19 to TRBJ1-5; tentative D call: TRBD1 (5 bases). The germline gives CDR1 LNHDA, CDR2 SQIVND (reference sequence). The CDR3 covers 15 residues. V lost 5 bases, J lost 0 bases, and 11 bases lay in between. The CDR3 DNA follows: TGTGCCAGTAGTTTTGAGGGGTTTAGCAATCAGCCCCAGCATTTT. Encoded protein: CASSFEGFSNQPQHF.

This clone was counted only a few times. The CDR3 protein is CASRDRAFPSGYTF. CDR3 coding DNA: TGTGCCAGTAGGGACAGGGCTTTTCCTTCTGGCTACACCTTC. The V call is TRBV19, the J call TRBJ1-2; TRBD1 aligns across 8 bases. Germline CDR1 is LNHDA and CDR2 is SQIVND (reference sequence). CDR3 length: 14 amino acids. V lost 6 bases and J lost 7; bases outside the gene matches: 10.

V usage is TRBV5-4 and J usage is TRBJ1-1; no clear D. The germline V and J ends were trimmed by 3 bases and 3 bases, with 3 bases remaining between them. The length of the CDR3 is 11 residues. CDR1 SGHNT and CDR2 YYREEE come from the germline V gene (reference sequence). The CDR3 region is CASSWDTEAFF. DNA of the CDR3: TGTGCCAGCAGCTGGGACACTGAAGCTTTCTTT.

The J gene is TRBJ2-1, the V gene TRBV9, with 8 positions matching TRBD1. CDR3 length: 16 amino acids. Germline CDR1 SGDLS, CDR2 YYNGEE. The ends lost 4 bases at V and 8 bases at J; junction bases unmatched: 14. CDR3 loop: CASSTSGQGGRDEQFF. CDR3 DNA sequence: TGTGCCAGCAGCACCTCAGGACAGGGAGGTAGGGATGAGCAGTTCTTC.

The genes are TRBV9 and TRBJ2-3; 11 nucleotides line up with TRBD2. The junction had 12 bases not matched to a gene; V was cut back by 4 bases and J by 2 bases. The CDR3 runs to 18 residues. CDR1 and CDR2 (germline): SGDLS, YYNGEE. The CDR3 here is CASSLGTSGWVFTDTQYF. Written as DNA, the CDR3 is TGTGCCAGCAGCCTTGGGACTAGCGGCTGGGTATTCACAGATACGCAGTATTTT.

The rearrangement links TRBV5-1 to TRBJ2-1; 9 nucleotides line up with TRBD2. The CDR3 is made up of 15 amino acids. The J segment lost 8 bases and the V segment lost 0 bases, leaving 6 bases of the junction unmatched. Germline V lookup: CDR1 SGHRS, CDR2 YFSETQ. CDR3 sequence: CASSLAGTSIHEQFF. Written as DNA, the CDR3 is TGCGCCAGCAGCTTGGCCGGGACTAGCATTCATGAGCAGTTCTTC.

The chain uses TRBV6-5 and TRBJ2-7; D gene unclear. The CDR3 has 14 residues. Trimming took off 5 bases at V and 2 bases at J, with 13 bases between the two ends. Germline V lookup: CDR1 MNHEY, CDR2 SVGAGI. The CDR3 protein is CASSEDQPPYEQYF. CDR3 DNA: TGTGCCAGCAGTGAAGACCAGCCCCCCTACGAGCAGTACTTC.

The chain joins TRBV11-2 to TRBJ2-3; D is unclear. Germline V gene data show CDR1 as SGHAT and CDR2 as FQNNGV. Trimming removed 0 bases from V and 1 base from J, with 8 bases in between. The CDR3 spans 15 residues. CDR3 sequence reads: CASSLDPRRTDTQYF. The CDR3 coding sequence is TGTGCCAGCAGCTTAGATCCTAGGCGCACAGATACGCAGTATTTT.

The rearrangement links TRBV19 to TRBJ2-5, with D perhaps assigned TRBD1 or TRBD2 (5 bases each). With 6 bases removed from V and 2 bases from J, the gap between germline ends came to 13 bases. CDR3 length: 14 amino acids. The germline gives CDR1 LNHDA, CDR2 SQIVND (reference sequence). CDR3 in amino acids: CASRGRDGQETQYF. In nucleotides, the CDR3 is TGTGCCAGTAGGGGTAGGGACGGACAAGAGACCCAGTACTTC.